The T cell receptor (beta chain) described here comes from a study of cytomegalovirus exposure and HLA in healthy donors. Looked up from germline, CDR1 is SGHTA and CDR2 is FQGNSA. Trimming cost V 1 base and J 5 bases; bases outside gene matches: 4. The CDR3 extends over 14 amino acids. PCR employed 60 Vbeta and 13 Jbeta primers. Here immunoSEQ multiplex PCR was the method, and the copy in TCRdb shows in-frame clones only, minus some. The table has about 140,000 clones, roughly 86% seen once. This chain links TRBV7-2 with TRBJ2-5; 7 positions agree with TRBD2. The material sequenced was PBMCs. The receptor was derived from a man younger than 35 in good health and CMV-seropositive. The CDR3 nucleotides are TGTGCCAGCAGCTTAGTGACTAGCCGCGAGACCCAGTACTTC. Amino acids: CASSLVTSRETQYF.